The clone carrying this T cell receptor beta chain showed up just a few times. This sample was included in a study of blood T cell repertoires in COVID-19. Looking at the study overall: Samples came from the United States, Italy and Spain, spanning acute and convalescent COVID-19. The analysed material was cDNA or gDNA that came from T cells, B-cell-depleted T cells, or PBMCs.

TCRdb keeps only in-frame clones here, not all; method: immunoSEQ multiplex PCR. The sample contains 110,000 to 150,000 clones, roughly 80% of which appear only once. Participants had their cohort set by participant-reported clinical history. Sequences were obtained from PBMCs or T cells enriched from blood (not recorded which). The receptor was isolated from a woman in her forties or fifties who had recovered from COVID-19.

CDR3 region: CATSDLNSYYGYTF. The CDR3 DNA is TGTGCCACCAGTGATTTGAACAGCTACTATGGCTACACCTTC. V and J are TRBV24-1 and TRBJ1-2; D is uncertain. The germline gives CDR1 KGHDR, CDR2 SFDVKD. The CDR3 sequence is 14 residues long. V gave up 0 bases and J gave up 3 bases, with 7 bases separating them.